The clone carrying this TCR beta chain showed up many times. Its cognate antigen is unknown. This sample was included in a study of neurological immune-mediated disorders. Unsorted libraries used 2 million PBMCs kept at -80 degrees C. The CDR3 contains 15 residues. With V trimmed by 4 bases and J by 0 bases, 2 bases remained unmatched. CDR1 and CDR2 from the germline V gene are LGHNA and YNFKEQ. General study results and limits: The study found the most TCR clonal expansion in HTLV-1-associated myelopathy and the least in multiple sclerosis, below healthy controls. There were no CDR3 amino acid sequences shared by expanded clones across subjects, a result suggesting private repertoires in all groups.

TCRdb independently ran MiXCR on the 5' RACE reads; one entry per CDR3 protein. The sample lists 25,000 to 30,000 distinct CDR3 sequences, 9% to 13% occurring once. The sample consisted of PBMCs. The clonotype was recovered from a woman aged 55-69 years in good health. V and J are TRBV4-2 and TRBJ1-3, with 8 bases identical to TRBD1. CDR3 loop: CASSRDRGSGNTIYF. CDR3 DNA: TGTGCCAGCAGCCGCGACAGGGGCTCTGGAAACACCATATATTTT.